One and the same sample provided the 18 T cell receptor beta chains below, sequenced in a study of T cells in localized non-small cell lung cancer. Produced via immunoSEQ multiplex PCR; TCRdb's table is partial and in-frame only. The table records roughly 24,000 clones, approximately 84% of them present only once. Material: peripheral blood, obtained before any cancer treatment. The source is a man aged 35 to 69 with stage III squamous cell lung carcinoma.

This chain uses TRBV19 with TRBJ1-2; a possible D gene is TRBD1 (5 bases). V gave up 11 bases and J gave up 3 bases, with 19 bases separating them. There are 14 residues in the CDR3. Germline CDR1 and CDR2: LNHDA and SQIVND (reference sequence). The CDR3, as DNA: TGTGCCTCTCTAAGATACGGGGGAGACTATGGCTACACCTTC. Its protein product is CASLRYGGDYGYTF.

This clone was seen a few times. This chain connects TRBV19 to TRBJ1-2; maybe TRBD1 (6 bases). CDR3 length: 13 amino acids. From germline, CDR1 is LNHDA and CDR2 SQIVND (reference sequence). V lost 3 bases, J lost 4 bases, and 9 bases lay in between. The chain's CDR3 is CASSMGALYGYTF. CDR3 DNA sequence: TGTGCCAGTAGTATGGGGGCCCTCTATGGCTACACCTTC.

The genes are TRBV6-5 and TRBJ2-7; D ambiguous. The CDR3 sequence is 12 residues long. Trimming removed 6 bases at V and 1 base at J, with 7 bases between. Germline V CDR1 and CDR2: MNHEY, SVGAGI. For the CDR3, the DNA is TGTGCCAGCAGGCGCGAGTCCTACGAGCAGTACGTC. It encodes CASRRESYEQYV.

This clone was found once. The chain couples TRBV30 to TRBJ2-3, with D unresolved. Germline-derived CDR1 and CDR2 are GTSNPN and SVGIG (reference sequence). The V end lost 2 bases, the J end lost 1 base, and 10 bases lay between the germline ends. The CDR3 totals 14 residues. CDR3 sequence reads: CAWSLLGGTDTQYF. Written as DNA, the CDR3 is TGTGCCTGGAGTCTCCTTGGAGGCACAGATACGCAGTATTTT. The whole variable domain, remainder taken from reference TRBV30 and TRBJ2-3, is SQTIHQWPATLVQPVGSPLSLECTVEGTSNPNLYWYRQAAGRGLQLLFYSVGIGQISSEVPQNLSASRPQDRQFILSSKKLLLSDSGFYLCAWSLLGGTDTQYFGPGTRLTVL.

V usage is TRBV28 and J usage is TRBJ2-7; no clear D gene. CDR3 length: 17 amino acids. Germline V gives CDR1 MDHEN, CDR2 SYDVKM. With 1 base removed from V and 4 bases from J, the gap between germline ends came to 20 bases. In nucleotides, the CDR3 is TGTGCCAGCAGTTTATCTGGCACCCCCCTAGATGGGTACGAGCAGTACTTC. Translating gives CASSLSGTPLDGYEQYF.

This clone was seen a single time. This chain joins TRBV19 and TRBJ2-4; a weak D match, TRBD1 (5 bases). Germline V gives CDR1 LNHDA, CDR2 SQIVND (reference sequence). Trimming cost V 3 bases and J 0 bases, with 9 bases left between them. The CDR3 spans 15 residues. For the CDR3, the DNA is TGTGCCAGTAGTATGACAGTCCTAGCCAAAAACATTCAGTACTTC. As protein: CASSMTVLAKNIQYF.

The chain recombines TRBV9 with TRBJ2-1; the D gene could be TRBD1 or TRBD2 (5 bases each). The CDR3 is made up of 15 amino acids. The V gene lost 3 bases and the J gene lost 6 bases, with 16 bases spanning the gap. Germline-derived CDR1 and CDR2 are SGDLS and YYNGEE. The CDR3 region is CASSAPPGPGNEQFF. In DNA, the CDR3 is TGTGCCAGCAGCGCTCCACCGGGACCCGGCAATGAGCAGTTCTTC.

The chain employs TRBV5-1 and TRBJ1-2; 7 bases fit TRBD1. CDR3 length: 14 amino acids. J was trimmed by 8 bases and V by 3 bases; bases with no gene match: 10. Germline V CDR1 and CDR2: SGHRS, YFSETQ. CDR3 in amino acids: CASSSPQGGEGYTF. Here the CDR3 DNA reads TGCGCCAGCAGCTCCCCCCAGGGGGGAGAGGGCTACACCTTC.

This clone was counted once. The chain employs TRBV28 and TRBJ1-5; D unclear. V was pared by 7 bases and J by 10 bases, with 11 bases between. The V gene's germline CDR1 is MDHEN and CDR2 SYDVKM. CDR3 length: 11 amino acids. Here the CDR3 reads CASNSGEPQHF. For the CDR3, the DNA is TGTGCCAGCAATTCTGGCGAACCCCAGCATTTT.

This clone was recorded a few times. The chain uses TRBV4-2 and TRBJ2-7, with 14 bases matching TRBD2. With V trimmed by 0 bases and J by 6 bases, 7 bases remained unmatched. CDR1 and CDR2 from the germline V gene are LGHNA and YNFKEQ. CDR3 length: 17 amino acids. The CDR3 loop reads CASSQETGTSGGGEQYF. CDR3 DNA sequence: TGTGCCAGCAGCCAAGAGACCGGGACTAGCGGGGGAGGCGAGCAGTACTTC.

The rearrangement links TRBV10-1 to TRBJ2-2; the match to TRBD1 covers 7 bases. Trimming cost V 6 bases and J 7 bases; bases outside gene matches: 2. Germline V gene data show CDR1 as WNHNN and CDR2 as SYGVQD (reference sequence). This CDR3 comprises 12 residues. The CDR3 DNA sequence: TGCGCCAGCAGGAGGGACAGCGGGGAGCTGTTTTTT. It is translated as CASRRDSGELFF.

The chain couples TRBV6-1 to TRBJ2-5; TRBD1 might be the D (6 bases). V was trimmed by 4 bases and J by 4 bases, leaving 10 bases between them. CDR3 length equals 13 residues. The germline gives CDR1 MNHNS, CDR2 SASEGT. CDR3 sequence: CASSGTDLETQYF. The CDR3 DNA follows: TGTGCCAGCAGTGGGACAGACCTAGAGACCCAGTACTTC.

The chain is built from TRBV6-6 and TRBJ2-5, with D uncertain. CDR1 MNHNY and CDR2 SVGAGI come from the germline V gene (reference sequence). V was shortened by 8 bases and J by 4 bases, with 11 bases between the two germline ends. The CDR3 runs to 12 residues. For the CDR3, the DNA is TGTGCCAGCTCCTCGGGTGGAGAGACCCAGTACTTC. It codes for CASSSGGETQYF.

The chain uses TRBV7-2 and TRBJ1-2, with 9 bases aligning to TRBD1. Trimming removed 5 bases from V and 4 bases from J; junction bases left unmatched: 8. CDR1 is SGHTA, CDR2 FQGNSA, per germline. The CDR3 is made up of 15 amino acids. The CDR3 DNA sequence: TGTGCCAGCAGCCCTTGGGGACAGGGCGGCTATGGCTACACCTTC. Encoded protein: CASSPWGQGGYGYTF.

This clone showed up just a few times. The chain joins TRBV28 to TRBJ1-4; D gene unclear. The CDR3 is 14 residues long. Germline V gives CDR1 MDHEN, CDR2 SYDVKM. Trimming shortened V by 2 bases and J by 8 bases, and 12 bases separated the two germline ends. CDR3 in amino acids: CASSLIQAREKLFF. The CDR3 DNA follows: TGTGCCAGCAGTTTAATCCAGGCGCGGGAAAAACTGTTTTTT.

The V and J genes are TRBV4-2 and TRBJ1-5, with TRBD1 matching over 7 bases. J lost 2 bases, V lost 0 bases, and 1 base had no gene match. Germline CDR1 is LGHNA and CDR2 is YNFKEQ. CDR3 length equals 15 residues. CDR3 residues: CASSQDTGGNQPQHF. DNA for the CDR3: TGTGCCAGCAGCCAAGACACAGGGGGCAATCAGCCCCAGCATTTT.

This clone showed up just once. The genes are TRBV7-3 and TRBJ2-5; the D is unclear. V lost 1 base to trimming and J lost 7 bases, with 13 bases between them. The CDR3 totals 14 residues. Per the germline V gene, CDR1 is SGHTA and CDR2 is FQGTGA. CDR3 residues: CASSLMGVPGTQYF. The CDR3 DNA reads TGTGCCAGCAGCTTAATGGGCGTTCCGGGGACCCAGTACTTC.

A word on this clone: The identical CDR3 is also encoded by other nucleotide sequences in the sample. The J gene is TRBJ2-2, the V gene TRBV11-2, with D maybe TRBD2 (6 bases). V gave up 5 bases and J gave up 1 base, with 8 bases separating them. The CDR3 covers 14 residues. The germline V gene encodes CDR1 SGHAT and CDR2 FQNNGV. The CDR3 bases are TGTGCCAGCAGCAGGAGGGGGAACACCGGGGAGCTGTTTTTT. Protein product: CASSRRGNTGELFF.